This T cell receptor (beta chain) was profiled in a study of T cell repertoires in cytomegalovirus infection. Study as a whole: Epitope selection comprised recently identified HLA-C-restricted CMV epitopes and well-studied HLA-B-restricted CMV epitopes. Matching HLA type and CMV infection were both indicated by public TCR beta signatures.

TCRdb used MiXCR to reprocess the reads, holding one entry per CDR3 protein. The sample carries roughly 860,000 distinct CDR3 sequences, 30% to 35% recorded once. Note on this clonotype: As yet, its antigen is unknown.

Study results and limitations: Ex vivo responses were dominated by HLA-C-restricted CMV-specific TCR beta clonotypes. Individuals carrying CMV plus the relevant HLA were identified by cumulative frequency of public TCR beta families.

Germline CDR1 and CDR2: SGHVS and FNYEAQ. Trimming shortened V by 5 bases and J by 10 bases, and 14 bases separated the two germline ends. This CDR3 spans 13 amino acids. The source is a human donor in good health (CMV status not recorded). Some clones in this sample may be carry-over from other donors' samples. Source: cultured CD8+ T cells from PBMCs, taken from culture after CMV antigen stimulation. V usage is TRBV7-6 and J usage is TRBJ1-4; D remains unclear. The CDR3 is CASSEAGLGKLFF. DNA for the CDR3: TGTGCCAGCAGCGAGGCAGGTTTGGGAAAACTGTTTTTT. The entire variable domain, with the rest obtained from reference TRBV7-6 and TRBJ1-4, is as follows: GAGVSQSPRYKVTKRGQDVALRCDPISGHVSLYWYRQALGQGPEFLTYFNYEAQQDKSGLPNDRFSAERPEGSISTLTIQRTEQRDSAMYRCASSEAGLGKLFFGSGTQLSVL.